This record concerns one T cell receptor beta chain sequence. This entry is derived from a study of T cell changes during pregnancy in multiple sclerosis. Method: immunoSEQ multiplex PCR; TCRdb's copy keeps in-frame clones and lacks some. Here the sample spans about 40,000 clones, 80% to 90% being singletons. This CDR3 comprises 13 residues. V trimming: 2 bases; J trimming: 4 bases; junction bases outside the gene matches: 5. Germline loops: CDR1 GTSNPN, CDR2 SVGIG (reference sequence). The sequence was obtained from a female donor with multiple sclerosis, enrolled in a pregnancy study. The chain is built from TRBV30 and TRBJ2-7; 7 bases fit TRBD1. The sequences come from CD4+ T cells from peripheral blood mononuclear cells, collected in the first trimester of pregnancy. The CDR3 spells CAWSMGQLYEQYF. The CDR3 nucleotides are TGTGCCTGGAGTATGGGACAGCTATACGAGCAGTACTTC.